These 26 T cell receptor beta chains came from one sample sequenced in a study of T cells in Graves' hyperthyroidism and ophthalmopathy. RNA transcripts yielded amplified TCR beta CDR3 regions. TCR CDR3 underwent first-round RT-PCR with the HTBI primer set. MiXCR was run by TCRdb on the multiplex PCR reads, yielding one entry per CDR3 protein. The sample consists of some 560,000 distinct CDR3 sequences, approximately 14% of them appearing once. What was sequenced was blood. The receptor source for this set is a middle-aged woman with Graves' hyperthyroidism.

Regarding this clonotype: This clone may be a read error of a much larger clone one base away. The CDR3 carries no conserved terminal phenylalanine or tryptophan, so it likely arises from a read error. The V and J genes are TRBV28 and TRBJ2-2; D unclear. The CDR3 is 14 residues long. V was clipped by 1 base and J by 5 bases, with 8 bases between them. Germline V gene lookup returns CDR1 MDHEN and CDR2 SYDVKM. This CDR3 is CASSLSDPTGELFL. CDR3 in DNA: TGTGCCAGCAGTTTATCAGATCCGACCGGGGAGCTGTTTCTT.

The table lists this clonotype with a few counts. V usage is TRBV28 and J usage is TRBJ1-6, with unresolved D. The germline gives CDR1 MDHEN, CDR2 SYDVKM. This CDR3 contains 12 residues. The V end was cut by 4 bases, the J end by 9 bases, with 7 bases between. CDR3 amino acids: CASSSSPSPLHF. The CDR3 nucleotides are TGTGCCAGCAGTTCCTCCCCTTCACCCCTCCACTTT.

V usage is TRBV19 and J usage is TRBJ2-3; D remains ambiguous. The CDR3 runs to 14 residues. The germline V and J ends were trimmed by 7 bases and 0 bases, with 11 bases remaining between them. Germline V CDR1 and CDR2: LNHDA, SQIVND (reference sequence). CDR3 sequence (DNA): TGTGCCAGTAAGGAAGCTCCTAGCACAGATACGCAGTATTTT. Translated, it gives CASKEAPSTDTQYF.

This clonotype was seen repeatedly, ten times or more. The V call is TRBV5-1, the J call TRBJ2-2; 7 nucleotides match TRBD2. The CDR3 contains 14 residues. V shed 6 bases and J 1 base; nucleotides not matched to a gene: 3. Germline CDR1 reads SGHRS; CDR2 reads YFSETQ. This CDR3 is CASKGRENTGELFF. In nucleotides, the CDR3 is TGCGCCAGCAAGGGGAGGGAGAACACCGGGGAGCTGTTTTTT.

The V and J genes are TRBV19 and TRBJ2-5; 10 bases match TRBD2. Per the germline V gene, CDR1 is LNHDA and CDR2 is SQIVND (reference sequence). CDR3 size: 15 residues. V was clipped by 4 bases and J by 3 bases; unmatched bases: 5. This chain's CDR3 is CASSTKLAGKETQYF. CDR3 nucleotides: TGTGCCAGTAGTACGAAACTAGCGGGAAAAGAGACCCAGTACTTC.

There are a few counts of this clonotype. The J gene is TRBJ2-1, the V gene TRBV29-1; 10 bases match TRBD2. The CDR3 is 16 residues long. The junction had 7 bases not matched to a gene; V was cut back by 1 base and J by 4 bases. The V gene's germline CDR1 is SQVTM and CDR2 ANQGSEA. The CDR3 here is CSVEVQPAGGYNEQFF. In DNA form, the CDR3 reads TGCAGCGTTGAAGTTCAGCCAGCGGGAGGGTACAATGAGCAGTTCTTC.

The gene calls are TRBV6-1 and TRBJ2-1; the match to TRBD2 covers 10 bases. The germline CDR1 and CDR2 sequences are MNHNS and SASEGT. CDR3 length: 17 amino acids. After removal of 6 bases from V and 1 base from J, the junction contained 9 bases not matched to a gene. This chain's CDR3 is CASRRKASGSSYNEQFF. The DNA of the CDR3 is TGTGCCAGCAGACGGAAGGCTAGCGGGAGTTCCTACAATGAGCAGTTCTTC.

This clonotype was picked up many times. V and J are TRBV20-1 and TRBJ2-2; 9 positions match TRBD2. In germline, CDR1 is DFQATT, CDR2 SNEGSKA (reference sequence). The CDR3 consists of 15 residues. Trimming cost V 6 bases and J 3 bases; bases outside gene matches: 8. In DNA, the CDR3 is TGCAGTGCCCCGTTGGCTAGCGGGGACACCGGGGAGCTGTTTTTT. Protein sequence: CSAPLASGDTGELFF.

There are many counts of this clonotype. The CDR3 DNA sequence: TGTGCCAGCAGTTTCGTCGGGGGCTACAATGAGCAGTTCTTC. Encoded protein: CASSFVGGYNEQFF. The rearrangement uses TRBV6-2 or TRBV6-3 and TRBJ2-1; the D gene is possibly TRBD2 (6 bases). Looked up from germline, CDR1 is MNHEY and CDR2 is SVGEGT. The CDR3 loop spans 14 amino acids. Trimming pared 4 bases from V and 3 bases from J, leaving 10 bases between.

Many counts were recorded for this clonotype. The V and J genes are TRBV20-1 and TRBJ2-7, with D hard to call. In germline, CDR1 is DFQATT, CDR2 SNEGSKA (reference sequence). V shed 1 base and J shed 6 bases, with 13 bases lying between them. The CDR3 covers 13 residues. The CDR3 DNA is TGCAGTGCTAGAGTTCTTCCCGGGCTCGAGCAGTACTTC. This encodes CSARVLPGLEQYF.

Many counts were recorded for this clonotype. The chain recombines TRBV7-2 with TRBJ2-5, with TRBD2 identical over 10 bases. J lost 0 bases, V lost 5 bases, and 6 bases had no gene match. Looked up from germline, CDR1 is SGHTA and CDR2 is FQGNSA. This CDR3 has 16 amino acids. The CDR3 region has the DNA TGTGCCAGCAGCATCACAGCGGGAGGGTACCAAGAGACCCAGTACTTC. The encoded protein is CASSITAGGYQETQYF.

This clonotype was counted at least ten times. V is TRBV29-1 and J is TRBJ1-1; 8 positions agree with TRBD1. Germline V gene sequence: CDR1 SQVTM, CDR2 ANQGSEA. The CDR3 runs to 14 residues. V gave up 7 bases and J gave up 0 bases; unmatched junction bases: 7. The CDR3 DNA follows: TGCAGCGGGCGGACAGGGCTAATGAACACTGAAGCTTTCTTT. It yields the protein CSGRTGLMNTEAFF.

This clonotype was seen a single time. In nucleotides, the CDR3 is TGTGCCAGCTCACCAGGGAATCCCTACGAGCAGTACTTC. Translating it yields CASSPGNPYEQYF. V and J are TRBV18 and TRBJ2-7; D gene ambiguous. In germline, CDR1 is KGHSH, CDR2 LQKENI. V shed 2 bases and J shed 2 bases, with 7 bases lying between them. This CDR3 has 13 residues.

The chain is built from TRBV4-1 and TRBJ2-5; 8 positions agree with TRBD1. CDR3 size: 15 residues. Germline trimming cut 3 bases from V and 4 bases from J; bases unmatched to any gene: 7. Per germline, CDR1 MGHRA and CDR2 YSYEKL. The CDR3, as DNA: TGCGCCAGCAGCCAGGGCGGACAGGGAACAGAGACCCAGTACTTC. Translation: CASSQGGQGTETQYF.

This clonotype has a count of ten or more. The chain joins TRBV30 to TRBJ2-1; D is tentatively TRBD1 or TRBD2 (8 bases each). Germline V gene sequence: CDR1 GTSNPN, CDR2 SVGIG (reference sequence). V was pared by 3 bases and J by 2 bases, with 17 bases between. The CDR3 runs 16 residues. CDR3 protein: CAWRGTGGRTYNEQFF. In DNA form, the CDR3 reads TGTGCCTGGAGGGGGACAGGCGGGAGGACCTACAATGAGCAGTTCTTC.

The V and J genes are TRBV20-1 and TRBJ2-2; D gene ambiguous. From germline, CDR1 is DFQATT and CDR2 SNEGSKA (reference sequence). This CDR3 spans 15 amino acids. Trimming stripped 0 bases from V and 2 bases from J, with 10 bases between. The CDR3 loop reads CSARDLRANTGELFF. Here the CDR3 DNA reads TGCAGTGCTAGAGATCTCCGGGCCAACACCGGGGAGCTGTTTTTT.

This clonotype was seen at least ten times. The V call is TRBV28, the J call TRBJ1-2; tentative D call: TRBD1 (6 bases). The germline V gene has CDR1 MDHEN and CDR2 SYDVKM. This CDR3 region has 14 residues. V was pared by 2 bases and J by 8 bases, with 15 bases between. This CDR3 is CASSLVGGQGGYTF. CDR3 DNA: TGTGCCAGCAGTTTAGTCGGGGGGCAAGGCGGCTACACCTTC.

The rearrangement uses TRBV12-3 or TRBV12-4 and TRBJ1-5; D ambiguous. The CDR3 runs 14 residues. The V end was cut by 10 bases, the J end by 2 bases, with 15 bases between. CDR3 bases: TGTGCCACCGCTTTAGGGAGCCGCAATCAGCCCCAGCATTTT. The encoded protein is CATALGSRNQPQHF.

The sample holds many counts of this clonotype. The chain has TRBV18 and TRBJ2-7; D unresolved. CDR3 size: 15 residues. Trimming left V 0 bases short and J 3 bases short, with 12 bases between. Germline CDR1 is KGHSH and CDR2 is LQKENI. CDR3 sequence (DNA): TGTGCCAGCTCACCACCGTTCAAAGGCATCTACGAGCAGTACTTC. This gives the protein CASSPPFKGIYEQYF.

This clonotype appeared many times. V gene TRBV5-1 combines with J gene TRBJ2-1, with 8 positions matching TRBD2. Germline V lookup: CDR1 SGHRS, CDR2 YFSETQ. The ends lost 5 bases at V and 8 bases at J; junction bases unmatched: 9. CDR3 length: 14 residues. In nucleotides, the CDR3 is TGCGCCAGCAGGGGAGCGGGAGCATTCGATGAGCAGTTCTTC. Its translation: CASRGAGAFDEQFF.

The J gene is TRBJ2-2, the V gene TRBV6-1; 8 bases are shared with TRBD2. V shed 6 bases, J shed 5 bases, and the junction held 8 bases outside the gene matches. CDR1 is MNHNS and CDR2 is SASEGT in the germline V gene. The length of the CDR3 is 15 residues. CDR3 residues: CASRVAGKETGELFF. The CDR3 nucleotides are TGTGCCAGCAGGGTAGCGGGGAAGGAGACCGGGGAGCTGTTTTTT.

As concerns this clonotype: This may stem from a read error, because a much larger clone lies one nucleotide away. The J gene is TRBJ2-3, the V gene TRBV29-1; TRBD1 matches at 7 bases. The CDR3 is made up of 13 amino acids. From germline, CDR1 is SQVTM and CDR2 ANQGSEA. CDR3 amino acids: CSARGQYTDTRYF. In nucleotides, the CDR3 is TGCAGCGCAAGGGGACAGTACACAGATACGCGGTATTTT.

This clonotype was detected many times. The chain has TRBV30 and TRBJ2-2; unclear D gene. The CDR3 spans 15 residues. The germline V and J ends were trimmed by 0 bases and 0 bases, with 8 bases remaining between them. Germline values: CDR1 GTSNPN, CDR2 SVGIG (reference sequence). CDR3 sequence reads: CAWSVERPNTGELFF. The CDR3 DNA reads TGTGCCTGGAGTGTTGAGAGACCGAACACCGGGGAGCTGTTTTTT.

This clonotype was counted many times. The V gene is TRBV20-1, the J gene TRBJ2-7; weak D call: TRBD2 (6 bases). This CDR3 is 14 amino acids long. Trimming took 6 bases from V and 2 from J, leaving 17 bases between them. The germline CDR1 and CDR2 sequences are DFQATT and SNEGSKA (reference sequence). The CDR3: CSAKQAGAAYEQYF. CDR3 coding DNA: TGCAGTGCCAAGCAAGCGGGTGCGGCCTACGAGCAGTACTTC.

This clonotype was seen many times. The chain uses TRBV10-3 and TRBJ2-7; D perhaps matches TRBD2 (5 bases). With 4 bases removed from V and 2 bases from J, the gap between germline ends came to 12 bases. Germline CDR1 is ENHRY and CDR2 is SYGVKD. The CDR3 spans 14 residues. CDR3 loop: CAISAISDTYEQYF. The CDR3 bases are TGTGCCATCAGTGCAATTAGCGATACCTACGAGCAGTACTTC.

This clonotype was detected ten times or more. J is TRBJ2-1 and V is TRBV11-2; perhaps TRBD2 as D (6 bases). This CDR3 comprises 15 residues. Germline CDR1 is SGHAT and CDR2 is FQNNGV. The V end was cut by 5 bases, the J end by 7 bases, with 18 bases between. The CDR3: CASSQTRESWNEQFF. In DNA, the CDR3 is TGTGCCAGCAGCCAGACCCGGGAGAGTTGGAATGAGCAGTTCTTC.